Listed here are 7 T cell receptor beta chains from one sample, sequenced in a study of T cell responses to AZD1222 COVID-19 vaccine. Assay: immunoSEQ multiplex PCR; the TCRdb copy retains only in-frame clones and omits some. In the table there are 140,000 or so clones, approximately 90% of which are singletons. Source: peripheral blood, taken on day 0 of AZD1222 vaccination. The receptor set was obtained from an adult in good health.

This chain uses TRBV11-2 with TRBJ2-1; either TRBD1 or TRBD2 may supply D (5 bases each). This CDR3 has 16 residues. With 5 bases removed from V and 2 bases from J, the gap between germline ends came to 16 bases. Germline lookup yields CDR1 SGHAT and CDR2 FQNNGV. CDR3 residues: CASSHEGLSPYNEQFF. Written as DNA, the CDR3 is TGTGCCAGCAGCCACGAGGGGCTTAGCCCCTACAATGAGCAGTTCTTC.

The gene calls are TRBV4-1 and TRBJ1-1; no clear D. The CDR3 contains 17 residues. Trimming took 0 bases from V and 4 from J, leaving 18 bases between them. Germline V gene lookup returns CDR1 MGHRA and CDR2 YSYEKL. The CDR3 nucleotides are TGCGCCAGCAGCCAAGACGATGGCCGTGGGGTGGGCACTGAAGCTTTCTTT. Translation gives CASSQDDGRGVGTEAFF.

The rearrangement joins TRBV5-1 to TRBJ1-5; TRBD1 is a possible D gene (6 bases). Trimming pared 7 bases from V and 3 bases from J, leaving 17 bases between. Per germline, CDR1 SGHRS and CDR2 YFSETQ. The CDR3 runs 15 residues. CDR3 residues: CASDRTKPYNQPQHF. For the CDR3, the DNA is TGCGCCAGCGACAGGACTAAACCTTACAATCAGCCCCAGCATTTT.

The rearrangement joins TRBV3-1 (or the pseudogene TRBV3-2) to TRBJ2-1; D is possibly TRBD2 (5 bases). The germline V gene encodes CDR1 LGHDT and CDR2 YNNKEL (reference sequence). The V gene lost 4 bases and the J gene lost 9 bases, with 19 bases spanning the gap. This CDR3 is built from 15 residues. CDR3 DNA: TGTGCCAGCAGCCCAGCAAGCGGTGTACTCGCTGAGCAGTTCTTC. Translation: CASSPASGVLAEQFF.

The chain carries TRBV7-9 and TRBJ1-1; D is uncertain. Looked up from germline, CDR1 is SEHNR and CDR2 is FQNEAQ (reference sequence). V gave up 5 bases and J gave up 5 bases, with 9 bases separating them. The CDR3 consists of 12 residues. The CDR3 sequence: CASSPLKTEAFF. The CDR3 DNA follows: TGTGCCAGCAGCCCGCTTAAAACTGAAGCTTTCTTT.

This clone appeared once. The chain links TRBV7-2 to TRBJ1-1; tentatively, D is TRBD1 (5 bases). The germline V and J ends were trimmed by 5 bases and 6 bases, with 13 bases remaining between them. CDR1 is SGHTA and CDR2 is FQGNSA in the germline V gene. The CDR3 consists of 13 residues. The CDR3 nucleotides read TGTGCCAGCAGCCATCTCCGGGACTCTGAAGCTTTCTTT. It codes for CASSHLRDSEAFF.

The chain links TRBV28 to TRBJ2-2; D gene unclear. CDR3 length: 15 amino acids. Germline assignment: CDR1 MDHEN and CDR2 SYDVKM. Trimming stripped 2 bases from V and 2 bases from J, with 9 bases between. The CDR3 spells CASSLGQTNTGELFF. The CDR3 DNA is TGTGCCAGCAGTTTAGGGCAGACAAACACCGGGGAGCTGTTTTTT.